This entry concerns a single T cell receptor (beta chain). This clone's antigen is unknown. One base away there is no much larger clone; base qualities are not given. The sample originates from a study of cytomegalovirus exposure and HLA in healthy donors (TCRdb year 2017). Regarding the research as a whole: An earlier analysis of some 600 of the donors reported roughly 300 Gb of sequence data and roughly 120 million unique TCR beta sequences obtained from roughly 180 million T cells. An early release covering approximately 600 HLA-typed donors comprised roughly 300 gigabases of sequencing data and about 90 million unique TCR sequences. Of the roughly 400 genotyped donors, approximately 83% fell in the genetic ancestry cluster associated with self-reported Caucasian donors. The study was designed to test whether signatures of past pathogen exposure could be identified by cataloging public T cell receptors. The study profiled the T cell repertoires of some 610 subjects by immunosequencing and related them to cytomegalovirus serostatus. Besides the first cohort of 666 subjects, a separate validation cohort made up of roughly 120 different subjects was used. The study combined high-throughput TCR immunosequencing, statistical association of individual TCRs with disease status, and machine learning to predict cytomegalovirus infection status. A later analysis re-analyzed previously published TCR beta repertoires from 666 donors and added high-resolution HLA genotyping to study TCR occurrence patterns. In the later analysis, no new phenotypic data were used to find candidate immune exposures; instead, reliance was placed on TCR beta sequences and their occurrence across donors. In an earlier analysis of several hundred of the donors, high-throughput TCR beta sequencing was used to judge whether each TCR beta V gene segment behaved as functional or pseudogenic. Donor age, sex, ethnicity and CMV serostatus were compiled alongside the repertoire data. In a later genetic analysis, genome-wide SNP genotypes for 398 of the 666 donors were used, and that subset was treated as a discovery cohort. Every discovery cohort repertoire had been produced on one sequencing platform. HLA typing covered class I and class II loci at four-digit resolution. The number of donors typed differed by locus, with about 629-630 for A, B, C, DRB1 and DQB1, around 500 for DQA1, 600 to 610 for DPA1, and roughly 450 for DPB1. Roughly five DR-DQ haplotypes were handled as single units for association and clustering, since linkage in the cohort was strong. Across roughly 420 genotyped donors of the cohort, an average of about 250,000 unique TCR beta nucleotide sequences per donor were sequenced, and roughly 18% of those sequences were non-productive.

CDR1 and CDR2, looked up from the germline V gene, are SGDLS and YYNGEE. V is pruned by 2 bases and J by 4 bases, leaving 8 bases of the junction without a gene match. Including cysteine and phenylalanine, the CDR3 has 16 amino acids. The read is trimmed to its CDR3 DNA, 48 bases read in frame from base 1. Results the study describes overall, beyond this receptor: Roughly uniform sequencing depth across donors was assumed in presence/absence analyses, although this assumption may not hold. Because the 87-base-pair reads could not distinguish some IMGT-functional V segments, including TRBV6-2 and TRBV6-3, those segments were excluded. Correlated functional status among segregating V segments might be attributable to linkage disequilibrium, but an unknown experimental factor could not be ruled out. A further reported finding was that TCR beta sequences accurately predicted the HLA-A and HLA-B alleles for most subjects in the first cohort. In an earlier analysis of about 540 of the donors, most TCR beta V segments were observed in productive rearrangements about 90% or about 30% of the time, broadly matching IMGT annotations. Because HLA typing was unavailable for some donors at each locus, only the typed subset was used in association tests. At a false discovery rate of 0.05, a later analysis linked 16,000 or so TCR beta sequences to specific HLA alleles. Several of the top co-occurrence clusters appeared to be linked to parvovirus B19, influenza, CMV and Epstein-Barr virus, according to a later analysis. Three of the identified cytomegalovirus-associated TCR beta chains were confirmed in vitro to be specific for cytomegalovirus antigens. The study listed 150 to 200 TCR beta chains as associated with cytomegalovirus. This cohort had only TCR beta chains sequenced, and the lack of alpha or paired-chain data limited which features could be detected. Because counts were too low, about 18 rarely observed V segments, including chromosome 9 orphons, were excluded from the earlier analysis of a few hundred of the donors. Strong co-occurrence of HLA alleles, especially DR and DQ, made assigning TCR associations to individual alleles difficult. The classifier was reported to diagnose cytomegalovirus status with high specificity and sensitivity in both the original cohort and the validation cohort. The authors suggested that the approach could potentially be extended to other disease states and immunological phenotypes. A group of highly shared sequence variants was considered likely to be a technical artifact of the sequencing pipeline. Compared with equally common non-associated chains, HLA-associated TCR beta chains in a later analysis were more clonally expanded and had lower generation probabilities. Compared with the roughly 700-donor mean, donors in an Asian-associated ancestry cluster had fewer N-insertions in productive TCRs, according to a later genetic analysis. In a later analysis, most CMV-associated TCR beta chains were found to appear HLA-restricted, with HLA associations seemingly driven largely by CMV exposure. The only immune exposure information available for the cohort was CMV serostatus. According to a later analysis, TCR association rates differed among HLA loci, with DRB1 alleles showing the most associated TCRs and HLA-C alleles showing the fewest. Most TCR sequences were observed very rarely across donors, whereas some public TCRs were present in many individuals. V-gene and J-gene trimming of TCR beta chains was associated with a missense DCLRE1C variant in a later genetic analysis, and the association was replicated in an independent cohort.

The library relied on the immunoSEQ multiplex PCR assay. For the multiplex PCR, a mixture combining 60 forward primers for TCR Vbeta segments and 13 reverse primers for TCR Jbeta segments was used. The CDR3 region of rearranged TCR beta genes was amplified from genomic DNA with a multiplex PCR assay. On the Illumina HiSeq System, the amplified TCR beta libraries were sequenced as 87-base-pair reads. On the authors' methods: A later analysis tallied roughly 76 million unique TCR beta chains across the 666 repertoires, and about 12 million of those chains were shared by two or more donors. A nearest-neighbor algorithm error-corrected the raw reads and collapsed the reads into unique sequences, merging closely related sequences to remove PCR and sequencing errors. To assign V, D and J gene segments, CDR3 sequences were aligned to IMGT reference sequences. For a sequence to be retained, at least a six-nucleotide match to both a V gene segment and a J gene segment was required. Rearrangements were called productive when the CDR3 lacked stop codons and stayed in frame with V and J; all others were non-productive. CDR3 was defined by IMGT convention, running from the second conserved V-encoded cysteine to the conserved J-encoded phenylalanine. Sequences without an unambiguous match to a single V gene segment were excluded from the earlier analysis of 500 to 700 of the donors. An earlier analysis of 500 to 700 of the donors classified V segments as functional when productive rearrangements were above 56.7% and as segregating when the standard deviation between donors was above 5%. A statistical classification framework was built for diagnosing cytomegalovirus status from the catalog of TCR beta chain sequences. In a later analysis, V and J genes were assigned by comparing TCR nucleotide sequences against IMGT/GENE-DB human TR gene sequences. In a later analysis, CDR3 sequences and most-parsimonious VDJ recombination scenarios were assigned using the TCRdist pipeline. A later analysis defined each TCR beta chain by its CDR3 amino acid sequence plus V-gene family, and excluded reads lacking a unique V-gene family. As a way to deal with suspected cross-contamination and a sequencing artifact, a later analysis dropped hundreds of nucleotide sequences that were highly shared and had low generation probability. In a later analysis, a clonal expansion index was calculated for each public chain from normalized within-repertoire ranks of inferred template counts. A later analysis computed generation probabilities with a VDJ recombination model fitted to out-of-frame rearrangements, and checked the results against IGoR. Hypergeometric tests were used in a later analysis to score TCR-TCR, TCR-HLA and TCR-CMV co-occurrence, with a repertoire-size bias correction applied to the TCR pairs. False discovery rates were estimated in a later analysis by permuting HLA or CMV assignments 20 times. A later analysis grouped co-occurring TCRs with DBSCAN, adding TCRdist sequence similarity when clustering within HLA-allele-positive subsets. Repertoires with fewer than 30,000 or more than 120,000 public chains were left out of co-occurrence clustering, as were a few repertoires with anomalous nucleotide sharing. The clones in this table, taken by TCRdb from immuneACCESS, are in-frame only. Not every clone is retained; where verified, under half of the shortfall comes from an unresolved V gene, and the cause of the rest is unknown. V and J calls and clone size come straight from that table; D and trimming were deduced from the DNA. Counted in this sample were around 190,000 clones; roughly four fifths of them appeared once. Of the sample, 3.4% is held by the ten largest clones.

The cohort was made up of about 670 healthy bone marrow donors. At the time of sampling, all cohort members were nominally healthy, though unrecorded immune exposures were likely present. The donor was CMV seropositive and belonged to the group of some 290 seropositive cohort members. A peripheral blood sample was collected from each donor, and TCR beta sequencing was performed on peripheral blood mononuclear cells. Genomic DNA extraction from the blood cell samples was performed with the Qiagen DNeasy Blood Extraction Kit. The rearrangement joined TRBV9 to TRBJ2-5; 10 bases in between match TRBD2. This TCR derives from a man aged 40-55 years in good health and CMV-seropositive. The sequencing sample was made of PBMCs. The bases read TGTGCCAGCAGCGTTAAGATAGCGGGGGGTGGAGAGACCCAGTACTTC. Translated, this gives CASSVKIAGGGETQYF.